This TCR beta chain originates from a study of early stage breast cancer tumors. TCRdb's table, derived via immunoSEQ multiplex PCR, lists solely in-frame clones and lacks some. The repertoire holds some 11,000 clones, with about 80% as singletons. In germline, CDR1 is LGHNA, CDR2 YNFKEQ. The CDR3 consists of 15 residues. Trimming took off 0 bases at V and 8 bases at J, with 13 bases between the two ends. Only one count was recorded for this clone. Sequencing was done on a sample of breast tumor tissue. The sequence derives from a person aged 65 to 85 with breast cancer. This chain links TRBV4-2 with TRBJ1-4; possible D gene TRBD1, 5 bases. The CDR3 loop is CASSQDSGGVEKLFF. DNA for the CDR3: TGTGCCAGCAGCCAAGATTCCGGGGGTGTCGAAAAACTGTTTTTT.